The entry below describes one TCR beta chain. This clone was counted only a few times. Its specific antigen is unknown. Base qualities are not at hand, and no much larger clone is one base apart. This same CDR3 is encoded by further DNA sequences in the sample. From each donor, a single peripheral blood sample of about 100 mL on average was drawn into heparinised tubes. A BD FACSAria II and a panel including CD45RO, CCR7, CD25, CD127, CD95 and CD27 were used to sort naive, central memory, regulatory and stem cell-like memory CD4+ T cells. Purity was above 95% for every sorted population. PBMCs were isolated immediately by Lymphoprep density gradient centrifugation and stained directly without culture. So that batch effects would be minimized, each experiment stained and sorted samples in pairs, pairing one healthy donor with one patient. All of the isolated RNA was reverse transcribed with the High Capacity cDNA Reverse Transcription Kit, so expressed TCRB transcripts were sequenced. Deep immunoSEQ sequencing was performed on naive, central memory and regulatory T cell samples, with an average of roughly 3.6 million total reads per sample. Sorted cells were lysed in RLT buffer and RNA was extracted with DNase-treated RNeasy Micro or Mini kits, depending on cell number. To prevent cross-contamination, each cell subset was processed individually, whereas patient and healthy donor samples were processed jointly. The immunoSEQ multiplex PCR was used to amplify TCRB sequences from cDNA, generating 87-bp fragments that spanned the CDR3 region. Sequencing of the amplicons was performed on the Illumina HiSeq platform. The original pipeline was this. PCR bias was computationally corrected using synthetic template baselines, reads within Hamming distance 2 were collapsed, and singletons that could not be merged were discarded. By aligning reads against IMGT, V, D and J genes, CDR3 length, and insertions or deletions at six rearrangement sites were assigned. Within each subset, clonotype counts were normalized to sorted cell number, after which true diversity and Gini coefficients were computed with the tcR R package. The overlap coefficient, calculated on TCRB nucleotide sequences, was used to measure repertoire sharing. The table was pulled from immuneACCESS by TCRdb, which kept in-frame rearrangements only. Such tables lose some clones; where checked, under half of the loss comes from unresolved V genes, and the rest has no known cause. V, J and clone size reflect that table, while D and trimming were determined from the DNA. This sample comprises some 370,000 clones, 9.6% of them detected only once. 0.55% to 0.75% of the sample comes from the top ten.

The germline V gene provides CDR1 KGHSH and CDR2 LQKENI. Trimming removed 3 bases from V and 1 base from J, leaving 6 bases between the germline ends. Measured from the cysteine to the phenylalanine, the CDR3 is 13 residues long. The DNA shown is the 39-base CDR3, in frame from base 1. The sample is drawn from a study of beta chain features in type 1 diabetes (dated by TCRdb to the late 2010s). Notes on the research overall: Mean age, gender distribution, total cell number and subset yield were not different between patients and healthy donors. In the study, TCRB repertoires of sorted circulating CD4+ T cell subsets from recently diagnosed type 1 diabetes patients were compared with those of matched healthy donors. Across all samples, almost 110 million sorted cells were examined, and cell number per subset correlated strongly with RNA yield. Regulatory and stem cell-like memory subsets were isolated from only 8 patients and roughly 8 healthy donors, whereas naive and central memory subsets came from all 28 donors. Findings and caveats that apply to the study as a whole: Type 1 diabetes patients showed a moderate but significant shortening of TCRB CDR3 length in all four CD4+ subsets. Shorter templates might be favored by PCR, yet because patient and control samples were amplified and corrected together, any such skew would affect both groups equally. Because cDNA was sequenced instead of genomic DNA, highly expressing activated cells could be over-represented, though the groups showed no difference in activation or CD3 levels. Patients with type 1 diabetes made fewer insertions and deleted more nucleotides at VDJ recombination sites, implying thymic rearrangement abnormalities. Because the HLA sub-analyses included only small numbers of individuals, any influence of HLA type on TCRB rearrangement was left unresolved. Naive, central memory and regulatory TCRB repertoires appeared to be more alike among patients than among healthy donors.

The V gene is TRBV18 and the J gene is TRBJ1-1; no D gene can be assigned with confidence. Sample: central memory CD4+ T cells from blood. This receptor was taken from a man aged 30 to 45 with type 1 diabetes. The CDR3 amino acid sequence is: CASSPEGNTEAFF. In nucleotide form, the sequence is TGTGCCAGCTCACCGGAAGGGAACACTGAAGCTTTCTTT.